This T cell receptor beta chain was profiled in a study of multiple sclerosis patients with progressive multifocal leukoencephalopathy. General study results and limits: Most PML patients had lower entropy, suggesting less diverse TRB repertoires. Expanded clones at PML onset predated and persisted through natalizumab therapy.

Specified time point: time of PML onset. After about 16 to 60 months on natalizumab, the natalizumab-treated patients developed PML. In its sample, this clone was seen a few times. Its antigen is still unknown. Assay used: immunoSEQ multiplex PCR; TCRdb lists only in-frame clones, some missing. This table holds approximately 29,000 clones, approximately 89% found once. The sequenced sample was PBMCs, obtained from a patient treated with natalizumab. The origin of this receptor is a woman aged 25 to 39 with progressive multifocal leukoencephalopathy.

The CDR3: CASSLQGALGNEQFF. The CDR3 coding sequence is TGTGCCAGCAGTCTCCAGGGGGCCTTGGGCAATGAGCAGTTCTTC. The V gene is TRBV6-5, the J gene TRBJ2-1; TRBD1 matches 8 bases. CDR1 and CDR2 from the germline V gene are MNHEY and SVGAGI. Trimming took 5 bases from V and 6 from J; bases not matched to a gene: 9. This CDR3 has 15 amino acids.